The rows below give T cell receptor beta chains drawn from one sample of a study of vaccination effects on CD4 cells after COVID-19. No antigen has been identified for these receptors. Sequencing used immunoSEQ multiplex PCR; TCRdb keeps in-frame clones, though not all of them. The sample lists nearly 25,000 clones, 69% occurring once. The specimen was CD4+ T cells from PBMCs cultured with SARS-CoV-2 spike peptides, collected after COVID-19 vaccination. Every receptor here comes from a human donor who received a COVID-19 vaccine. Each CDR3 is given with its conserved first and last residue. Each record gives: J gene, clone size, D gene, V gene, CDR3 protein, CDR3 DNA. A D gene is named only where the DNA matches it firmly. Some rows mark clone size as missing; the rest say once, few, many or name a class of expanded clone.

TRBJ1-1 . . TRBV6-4 CASSGGGGATEAFF TGTGCCAGCAGTGGTGGCGGGGGGGCCACTGAAGCTTTCTTT
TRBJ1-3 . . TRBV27 CASSLSRTENTIYF TGTGCCAGCAGTTTATCCCGGACTGAAAACACCATATATTTT
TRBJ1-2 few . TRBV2 CASSVQGGLGTF TGTGCCAGCAGCGTACAGGGAGGGTTGGGAACCTTC
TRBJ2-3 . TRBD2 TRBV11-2 CASSLVGSGRGTQYF TGTGCCAGCAGCTTAGTGGGTAGCGGGAGGGGTACGCAGTATTTT
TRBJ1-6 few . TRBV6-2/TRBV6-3 CASSHSDRLNSPLHF TGTGCCAGCAGTCACTCGGACAGACTTAATTCACCCCTCCACTTT
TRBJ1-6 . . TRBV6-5 CASREGTSPLHF TGTGCCAGCAGGGAGGGTACATCACCCCTCCACTTT
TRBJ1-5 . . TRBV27 CASRDGDQPQHF TGTGCCAGCAGGGACGGCGATCAGCCCCAGCATTTT
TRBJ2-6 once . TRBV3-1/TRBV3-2 CASSMIGTRLSGANVLTF TGTGCCAGCAGCATGATCGGAACCCGCCTCTCTGGGGCCAACGTCCTGACTTTC
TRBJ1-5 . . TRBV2 CASSGVGYSNQPQHF TGTGCCAGCAGTGGGGTTGGGTACAGCAATCAGCCCCAGCATTTT
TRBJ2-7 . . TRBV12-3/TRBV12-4 CASSLRGSYEQYF TGTGCCAGCAGTTTAAGGGGGAGCTACGAGCAGTACTTC
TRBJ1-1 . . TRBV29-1 CSVERTVNTEAFF TGCAGCGTGGAAAGGACGGTGAACACTGAAGCTTTCTTT
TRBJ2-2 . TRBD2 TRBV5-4 CASSLVPQVAGPGELFF TGTGCCAGCAGCTTGGTTCCTCAAGTAGCGGGGCCCGGGGAGCTGTTTTTT
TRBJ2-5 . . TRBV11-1 CASSDRLFEPQETQYF TGTGCCAGCAGCGACCGACTCTTTGAACCCCAAGAGACCCAGTACTTC
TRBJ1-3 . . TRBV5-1 CASSLGDRYGNTIYF TGCGCCAGCAGCCTGGGAGACAGATACGGAAACACCATATATTTT
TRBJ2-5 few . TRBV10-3 CAISEGAGYAQETQYF TGTGCCATCAGTGAGGGGGCGGGGTACGCCCAAGAGACCCAGTACTTC
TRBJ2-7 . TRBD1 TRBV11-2 CASSLARDRLSSYEQYF TGTGCCAGCAGCTTAGCCAGGGACAGGCTTAGCTCCTACGAGCAGTACTTC
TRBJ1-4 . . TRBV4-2 CASSQARGEKLFF TGTGCCAGCAGCCAAGCCAGGGGTGAAAAACTGTTTTTT
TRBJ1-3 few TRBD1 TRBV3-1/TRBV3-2 CASSPGQASSGNTIYF TGTGCCAGCAGCCCAGGACAGGCCTCCTCTGGAAACACCATATATTTT
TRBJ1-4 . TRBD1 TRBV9 CASSAGQENEKLFF TGTGCCAGCAGTGCAGGACAGGAGAATGAAAAACTGTTTTTT
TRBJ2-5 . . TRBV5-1 CASSSLASSPETQYF TGCGCCAGCAGCTCTCTAGCATCTTCTCCGGAGACCCAGTACTTC
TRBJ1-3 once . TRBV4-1 CASSLQVKPGNTIYF TGCGCCAGCAGCCTCCAGGTAAAACCAGGAAACACCATATATTTT
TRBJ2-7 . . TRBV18 CASSLRGTAYEQYF TGTGCCAGCTCCCTCAGGGGAACTGCCTACGAGCAGTACTTC
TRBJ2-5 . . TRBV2 CASRTVETQYF TGTGCCAGCCGTACCGTAGAGACCCAGTACTTC
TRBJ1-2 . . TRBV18 CASSPVGDYGYTF TGTGCCAGCTCACCGGTCGGCGACTATGGCTACACCTTC
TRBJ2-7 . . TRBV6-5 CASRGGPGYEQYF TGTGCCAGCAGGGGGGGACCCGGCTACGAGCAGTACTTC